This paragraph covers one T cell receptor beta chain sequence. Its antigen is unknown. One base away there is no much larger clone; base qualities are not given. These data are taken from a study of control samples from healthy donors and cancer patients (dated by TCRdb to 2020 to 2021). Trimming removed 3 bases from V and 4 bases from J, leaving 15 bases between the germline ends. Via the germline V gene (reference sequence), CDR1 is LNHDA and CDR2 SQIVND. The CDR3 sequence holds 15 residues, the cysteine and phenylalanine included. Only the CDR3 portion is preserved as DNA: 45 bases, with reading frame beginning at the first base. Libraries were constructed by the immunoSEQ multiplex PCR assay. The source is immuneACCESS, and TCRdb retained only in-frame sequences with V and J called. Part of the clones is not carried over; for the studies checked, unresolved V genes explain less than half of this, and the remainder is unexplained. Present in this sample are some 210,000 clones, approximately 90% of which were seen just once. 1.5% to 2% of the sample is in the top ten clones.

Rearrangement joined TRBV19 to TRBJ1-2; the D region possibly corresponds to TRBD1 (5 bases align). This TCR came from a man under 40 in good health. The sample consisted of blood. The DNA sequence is TGTGCCAGTAGTATCGTCCCAGGGTCAATCTATGGCTACACCTTC. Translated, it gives CASSIVPGSIYGYTF.